This T cell receptor (beta chain) was recovered during a study of cytomegalovirus exposure and HLA in healthy donors. Germline V CDR1 and CDR2: DFQATT, SNEGSKA (reference sequence). The CDR3 runs 11 residues. V lost 5 bases, J lost 5 bases, and 10 bases lay in between. Remarks on this clone: The antigen is not known.

PCR employed 60 Vbeta and 13 Jbeta primers. In the original processing: The authors later counted about 80 million unique TCR beta chains, some 11 million of them shared. TCRdb's copy holds only in-frame clones and misses some; the assay was immunoSEQ multiplex PCR. The V and J calls and clone size come from that table; D and trimming were worked out from the DNA. Of about 130,000 clones listed, more than 65% are singletons. Findings and caveats of the study: It was 150 or so TCR beta chains that were listed as cytomegalovirus-associated. Productive rates of about 90% or about 30% were seen for most TCR beta V segments in an earlier analysis. In a later analysis, DRB1 alleles had the most associated TCRs; HLA-C alleles the fewest.

The specimen was PBMCs. The receptor's source is a man aged 50 to 60 in good health and CMV-seronegative. The chain uses TRBV20-1 and TRBJ2-7; D call uncertain. This CDR3 is CSAGNGNEQYF. CDR3 coding DNA: TGCAGTGCTGGTAATGGCAACGAGCAGTACTTC.